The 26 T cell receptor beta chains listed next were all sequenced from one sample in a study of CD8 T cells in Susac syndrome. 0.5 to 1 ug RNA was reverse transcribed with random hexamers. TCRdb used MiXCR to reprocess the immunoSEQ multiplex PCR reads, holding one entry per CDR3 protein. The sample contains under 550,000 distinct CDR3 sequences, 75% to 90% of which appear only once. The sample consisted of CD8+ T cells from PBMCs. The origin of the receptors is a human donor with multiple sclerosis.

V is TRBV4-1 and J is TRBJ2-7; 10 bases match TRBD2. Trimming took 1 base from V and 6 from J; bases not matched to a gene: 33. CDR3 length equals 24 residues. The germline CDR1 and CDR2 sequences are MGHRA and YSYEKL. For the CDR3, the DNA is TGCGCCAGCAGCCAAGTCCGTAAGGGCCAGGGCGATTCCATAGCGGGAGGACCTTCGCGCGAGCAGTACTTC. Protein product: CASSQVRKGQGDSIAGGPSREQYF.

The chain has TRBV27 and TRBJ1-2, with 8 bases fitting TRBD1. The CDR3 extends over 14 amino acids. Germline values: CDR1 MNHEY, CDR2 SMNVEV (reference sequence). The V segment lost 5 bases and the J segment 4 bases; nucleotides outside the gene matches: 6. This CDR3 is CASSGGTGFYGYTF. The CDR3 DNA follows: TGTGCCAGCAGTGGGGGGACAGGCTTCTATGGCTACACCTTC.

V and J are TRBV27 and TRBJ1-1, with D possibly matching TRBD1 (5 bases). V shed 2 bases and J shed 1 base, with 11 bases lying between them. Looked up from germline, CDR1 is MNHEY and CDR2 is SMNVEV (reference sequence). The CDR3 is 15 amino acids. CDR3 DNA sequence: TGTGCCAGCAGTTTAGGACACTCTACGAACACTGAAGCTTTCTTT. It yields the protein CASSLGHSTNTEAFF.

The CDR3 sequence is CASSEAKPTQYF. The CDR3 DNA reads as TGTGCCAGCAGTGAAGCGAAGCCTACGCAGTACTTC. The V and J genes are TRBV2 and TRBJ2-5, with D unresolved. V lost 0 bases, J lost 11 bases, and 10 bases lay in between. The CDR3 sequence is 12 residues long. Germline-derived CDR1 and CDR2 are SNHLY and FYNNEI.

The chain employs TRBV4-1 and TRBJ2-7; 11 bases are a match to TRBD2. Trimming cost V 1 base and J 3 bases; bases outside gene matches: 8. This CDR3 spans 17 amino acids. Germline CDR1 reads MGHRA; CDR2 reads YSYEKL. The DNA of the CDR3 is TGCGCCAGCAGCCAAGTCGGGGGACTAGCGGATAACTACGAGCAGTACTTC. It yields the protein CASSQVGGLADNYEQYF.

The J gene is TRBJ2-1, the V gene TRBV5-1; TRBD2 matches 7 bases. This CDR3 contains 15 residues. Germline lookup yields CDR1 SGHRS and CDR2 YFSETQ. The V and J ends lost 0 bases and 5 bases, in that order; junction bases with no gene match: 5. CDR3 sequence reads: CASSLGGEGNNEQFF. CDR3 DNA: TGCGCCAGCAGCTTGGGAGGGGAGGGGAACAATGAGCAGTTCTTC.

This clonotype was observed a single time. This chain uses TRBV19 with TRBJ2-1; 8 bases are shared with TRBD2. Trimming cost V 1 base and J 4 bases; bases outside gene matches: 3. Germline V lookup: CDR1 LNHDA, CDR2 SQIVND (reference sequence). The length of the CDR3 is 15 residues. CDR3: CASSIVLAVYNEQFF. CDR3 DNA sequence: TGTGCCAGTAGTATAGTACTAGCGGTTTACAATGAGCAGTTCTTC.

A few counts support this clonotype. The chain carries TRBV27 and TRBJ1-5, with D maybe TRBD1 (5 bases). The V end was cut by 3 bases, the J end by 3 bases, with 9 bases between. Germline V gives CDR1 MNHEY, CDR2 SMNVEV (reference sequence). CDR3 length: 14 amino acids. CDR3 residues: CASSLSGFNQPQHF. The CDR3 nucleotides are TGTGCCAGCAGTTTGTCAGGGTTCAATCAGCCCCAGCATTTT.

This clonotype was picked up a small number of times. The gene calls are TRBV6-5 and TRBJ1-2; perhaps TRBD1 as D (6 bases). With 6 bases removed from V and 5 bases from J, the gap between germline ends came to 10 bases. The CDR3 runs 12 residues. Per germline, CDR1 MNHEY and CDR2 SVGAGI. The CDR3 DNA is TGTGCCAGCAGCATTCAGGGGTATGGCTACACCTTC. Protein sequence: CASSIQGYGYTF.

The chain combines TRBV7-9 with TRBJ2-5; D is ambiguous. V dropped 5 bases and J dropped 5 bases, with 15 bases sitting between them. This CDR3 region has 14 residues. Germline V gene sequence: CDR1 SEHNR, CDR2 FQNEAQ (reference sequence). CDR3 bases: TGTGCCAGCAGCCCCCCAGTTGGTGCGGAGACCCAGTACTTC. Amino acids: CASSPPVGAETQYF.

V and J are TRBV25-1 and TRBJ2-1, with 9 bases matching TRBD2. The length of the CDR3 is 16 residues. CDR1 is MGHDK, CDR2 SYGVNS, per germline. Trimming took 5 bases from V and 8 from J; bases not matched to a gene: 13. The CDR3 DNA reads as TGTGCCAGCAGTCCCCCCTTAGCGGGGGATGGGTATGAGCAGTTCTTC. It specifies CASSPPLAGDGYEQFF.

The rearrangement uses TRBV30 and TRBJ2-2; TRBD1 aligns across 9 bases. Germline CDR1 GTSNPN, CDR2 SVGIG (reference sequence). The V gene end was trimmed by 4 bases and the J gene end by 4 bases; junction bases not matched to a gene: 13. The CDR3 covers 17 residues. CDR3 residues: CAWNNLGQGPITGELFF. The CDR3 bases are TGTGCCTGGAATAACTTGGGACAGGGCCCCATCACCGGGGAGCTGTTTTTT.

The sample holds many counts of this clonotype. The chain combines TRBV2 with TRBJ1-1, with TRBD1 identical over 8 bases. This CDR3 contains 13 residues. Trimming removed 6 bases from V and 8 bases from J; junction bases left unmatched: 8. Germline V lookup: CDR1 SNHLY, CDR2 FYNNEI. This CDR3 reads CASRYLTGEEAFF. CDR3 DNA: TGTGCCAGCAGGTATTTGACAGGGGAAGAAGCTTTCTTT.

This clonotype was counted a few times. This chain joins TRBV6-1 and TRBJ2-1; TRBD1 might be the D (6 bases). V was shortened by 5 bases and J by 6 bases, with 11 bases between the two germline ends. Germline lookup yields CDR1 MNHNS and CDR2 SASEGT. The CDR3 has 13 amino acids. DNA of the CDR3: TGTGCCAGCAGTCCCACAGGGCCCAATGAGCAGTTCTTC. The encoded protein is CASSPTGPNEQFF.

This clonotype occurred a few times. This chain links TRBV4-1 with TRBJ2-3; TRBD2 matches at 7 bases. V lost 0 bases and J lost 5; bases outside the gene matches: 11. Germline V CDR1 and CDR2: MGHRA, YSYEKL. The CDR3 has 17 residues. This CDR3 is CASSQDQVAGHQDTQYF. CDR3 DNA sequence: TGCGCCAGCAGCCAAGATCAGGTAGCGGGCCATCAAGATACGCAGTATTTT.

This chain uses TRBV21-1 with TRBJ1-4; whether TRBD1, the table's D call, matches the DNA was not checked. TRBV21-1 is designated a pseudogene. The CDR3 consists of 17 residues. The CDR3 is CASSKPHQGDRDEKLFF. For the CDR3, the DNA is TGTGCCAGCAGCAAACCCCACCAGGGGGATCGAGATGAAAAACTGTTTTTT.

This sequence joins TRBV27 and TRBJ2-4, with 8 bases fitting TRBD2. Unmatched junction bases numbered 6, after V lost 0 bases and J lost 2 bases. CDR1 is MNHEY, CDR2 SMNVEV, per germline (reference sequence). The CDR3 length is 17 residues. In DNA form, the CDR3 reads TGTGCCAGCAGTTTATCGCCCGGGGGGGGGCCCAAAAACATTCAGTACTTC. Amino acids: CASSLSPGGGPKNIQYF.

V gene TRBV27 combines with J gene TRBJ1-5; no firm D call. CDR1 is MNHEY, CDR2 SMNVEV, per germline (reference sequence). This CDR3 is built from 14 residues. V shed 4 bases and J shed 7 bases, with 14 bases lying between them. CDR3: CASSSFLNRQPQHF. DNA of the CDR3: TGTGCCAGCAGTTCCTTCCTAAACCGACAGCCCCAGCATTTT.

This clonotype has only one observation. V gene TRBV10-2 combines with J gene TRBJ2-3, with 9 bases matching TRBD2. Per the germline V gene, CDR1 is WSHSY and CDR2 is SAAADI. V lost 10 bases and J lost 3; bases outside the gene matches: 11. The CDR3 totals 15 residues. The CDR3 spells CATNFAGGATDTQYF. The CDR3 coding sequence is TGCGCCACCAATTTTGCGGGAGGGGCGACAGATACGCAGTATTTT.

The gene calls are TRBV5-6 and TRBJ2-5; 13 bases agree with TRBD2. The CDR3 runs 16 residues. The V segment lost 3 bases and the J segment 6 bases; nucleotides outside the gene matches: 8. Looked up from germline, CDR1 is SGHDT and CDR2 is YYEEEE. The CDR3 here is CASSSPTGLAGKTQYF. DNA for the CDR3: TGTGCCAGCAGCTCACCAACGGGACTAGCGGGGAAGACCCAGTACTTC. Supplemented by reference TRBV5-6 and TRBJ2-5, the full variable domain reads DAGVTQSPTHLIKTRGQQVTLRCSPKSGHDTVSWYQQALGQGPQFIFQYYEEEERQRGNFPDRFSGHQFPNYSSELNVNALLLGDSALYLCASSSPTGLAGKTQYFGPGTRLLVL.

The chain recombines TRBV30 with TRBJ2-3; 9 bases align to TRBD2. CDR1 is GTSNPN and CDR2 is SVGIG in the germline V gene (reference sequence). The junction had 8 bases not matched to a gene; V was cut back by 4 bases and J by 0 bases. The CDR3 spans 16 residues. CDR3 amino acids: CAWIPGTSTSTDTQYF. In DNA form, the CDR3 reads TGTGCCTGGATTCCCGGGACTAGCACTAGCACAGATACGCAGTATTTT.

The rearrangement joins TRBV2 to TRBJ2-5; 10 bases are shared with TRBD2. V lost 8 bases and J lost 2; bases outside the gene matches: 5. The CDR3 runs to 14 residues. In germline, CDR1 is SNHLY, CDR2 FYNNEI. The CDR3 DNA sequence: TGTGCCAGCCTCAGCGGGAGGGAACAAGAGACCCAGTACTTC. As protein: CASLSGREQETQYF.

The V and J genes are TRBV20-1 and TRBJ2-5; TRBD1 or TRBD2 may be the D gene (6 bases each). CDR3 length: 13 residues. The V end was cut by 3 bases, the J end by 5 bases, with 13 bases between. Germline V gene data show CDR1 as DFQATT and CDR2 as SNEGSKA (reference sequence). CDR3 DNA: TGCAGTGCTAGTGACCAAGGGGGGGAGACCCAGTACTTC. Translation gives CSASDQGGETQYF.

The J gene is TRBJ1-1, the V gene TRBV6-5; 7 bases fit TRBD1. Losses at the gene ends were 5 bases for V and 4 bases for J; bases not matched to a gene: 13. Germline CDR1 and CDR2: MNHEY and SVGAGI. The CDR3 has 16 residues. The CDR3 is CASSTEGAHGGTEAFF. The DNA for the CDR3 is TGTGCCAGCAGTACTGAGGGGGCACACGGGGGCACTGAAGCTTTCTTT.

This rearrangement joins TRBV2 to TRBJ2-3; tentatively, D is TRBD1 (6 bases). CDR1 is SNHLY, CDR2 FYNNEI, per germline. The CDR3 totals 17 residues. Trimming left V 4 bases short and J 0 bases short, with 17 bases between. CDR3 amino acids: CASSGQAYGSSTDTQYF. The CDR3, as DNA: TGTGCCAGCAGTGGACAGGCCTATGGATCTAGCACAGATACGCAGTATTTT.

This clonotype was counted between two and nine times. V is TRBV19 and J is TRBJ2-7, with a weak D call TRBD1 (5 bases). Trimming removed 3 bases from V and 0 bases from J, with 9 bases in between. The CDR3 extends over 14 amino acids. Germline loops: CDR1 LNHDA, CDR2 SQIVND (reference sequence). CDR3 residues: CASSIDSTSYEQYF. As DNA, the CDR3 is TGTGCCAGTAGTATTGACAGTACCTCCTACGAGCAGTACTTC.